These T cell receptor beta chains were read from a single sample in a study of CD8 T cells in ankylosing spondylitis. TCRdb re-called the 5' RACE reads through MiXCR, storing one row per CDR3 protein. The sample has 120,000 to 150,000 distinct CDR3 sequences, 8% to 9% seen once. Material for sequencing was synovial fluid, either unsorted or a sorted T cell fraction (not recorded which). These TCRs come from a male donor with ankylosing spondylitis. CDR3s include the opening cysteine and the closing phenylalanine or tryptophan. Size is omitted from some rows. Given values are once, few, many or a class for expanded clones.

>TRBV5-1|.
CASSLGRTGAEKLFF
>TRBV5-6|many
CASSFQDRVNTEAFF
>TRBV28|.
CASTAVGSVYEQYF
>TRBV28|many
CASRPKTGTGKETQYF
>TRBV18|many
CASYETSLSYEQYF
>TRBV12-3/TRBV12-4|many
CASSSLAFNEQFF
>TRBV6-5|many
CASSYVEGVSYEQYF
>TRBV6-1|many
CASTIIGSTDTQYF
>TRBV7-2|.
CASSPSRGESFQYF
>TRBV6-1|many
CASSEWGGYNSPLHF
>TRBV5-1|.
CASSLGAGSSYNEQFF
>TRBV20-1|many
CSAERESGSYNEQFF
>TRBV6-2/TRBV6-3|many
CASSIIGRSSNQPQHF
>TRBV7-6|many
CASSPQFYNEQFF
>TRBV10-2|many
CASRETSLRYEQYF
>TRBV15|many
CATSSLQWTEAFF
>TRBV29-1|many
CSARQGSIYEQYF
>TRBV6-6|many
CASRIAGELFF
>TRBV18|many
CASSSRLAGVVGGANVLTF
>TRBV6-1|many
CASSEVRIDIQYF
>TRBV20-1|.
CSASGVAGSSYNEQFF
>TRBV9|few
CASSVIGGTRGTDTQYF